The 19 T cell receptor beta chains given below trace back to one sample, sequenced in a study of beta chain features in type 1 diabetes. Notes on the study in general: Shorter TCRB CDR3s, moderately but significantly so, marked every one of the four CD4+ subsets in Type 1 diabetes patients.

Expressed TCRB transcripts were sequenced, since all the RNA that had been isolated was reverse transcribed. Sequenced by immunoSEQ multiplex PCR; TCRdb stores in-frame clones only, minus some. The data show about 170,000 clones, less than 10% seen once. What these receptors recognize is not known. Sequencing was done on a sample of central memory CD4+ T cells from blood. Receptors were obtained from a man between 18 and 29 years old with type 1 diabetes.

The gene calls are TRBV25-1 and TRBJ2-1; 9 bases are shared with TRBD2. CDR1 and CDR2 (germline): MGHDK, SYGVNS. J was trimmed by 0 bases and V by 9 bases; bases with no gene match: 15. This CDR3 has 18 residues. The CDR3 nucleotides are TGTGCCAGTGGGTCGCGGGAGGGCCTGGGTAGCTCCTACAATGAGCAGTTCTTC. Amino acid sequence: CASGSREGLGSSYNEQFF.

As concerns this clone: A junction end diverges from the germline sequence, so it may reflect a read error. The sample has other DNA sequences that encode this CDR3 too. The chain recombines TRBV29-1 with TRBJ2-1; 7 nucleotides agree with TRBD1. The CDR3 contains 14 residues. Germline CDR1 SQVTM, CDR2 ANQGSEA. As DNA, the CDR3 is TGCAGCGTTGTTAAGGGGGCAGCTTACAATGAACAGTTCTTC. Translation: CSVVKGAAYNEQFF.

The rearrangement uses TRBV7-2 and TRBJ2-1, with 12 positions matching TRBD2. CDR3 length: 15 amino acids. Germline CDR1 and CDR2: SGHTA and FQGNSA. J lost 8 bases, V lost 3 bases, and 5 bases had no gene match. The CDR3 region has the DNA TGTGCCAGCAGCTTCCCGACTAGCGGGGGTGATGAGCAGTTCTTC. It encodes CASSFPTSGGDEQFF.

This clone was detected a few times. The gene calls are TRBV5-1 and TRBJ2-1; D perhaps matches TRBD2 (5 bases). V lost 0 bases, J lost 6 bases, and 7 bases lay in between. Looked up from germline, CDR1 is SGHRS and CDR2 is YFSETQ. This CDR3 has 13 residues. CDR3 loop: CASSLGEGNEQFF. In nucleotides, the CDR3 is TGCGCCAGCAGCTTGGGAGAGGGCAATGAGCAGTTCTTC.

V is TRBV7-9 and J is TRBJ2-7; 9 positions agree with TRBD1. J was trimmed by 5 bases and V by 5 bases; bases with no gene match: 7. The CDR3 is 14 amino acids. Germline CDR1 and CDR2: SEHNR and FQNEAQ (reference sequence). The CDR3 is CASSLGQGNDEQYF. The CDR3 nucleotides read TGTGCCAGCAGCCTGGGACAGGGTAACGACGAGCAGTACTTC.

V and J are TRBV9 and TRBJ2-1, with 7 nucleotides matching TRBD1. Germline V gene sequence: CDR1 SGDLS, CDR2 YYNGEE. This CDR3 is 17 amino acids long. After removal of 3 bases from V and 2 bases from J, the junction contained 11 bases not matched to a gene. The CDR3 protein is CASSEAGPGQTYNEQFF. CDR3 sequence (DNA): TGTGCCAGCAGCGAGGCCGGACCGGGACAGACCTACAATGAGCAGTTCTTC.

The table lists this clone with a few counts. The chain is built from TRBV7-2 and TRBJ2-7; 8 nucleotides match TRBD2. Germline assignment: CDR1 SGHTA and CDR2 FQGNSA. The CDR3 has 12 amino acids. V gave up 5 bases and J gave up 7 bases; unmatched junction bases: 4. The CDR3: CASSLSGGEQYF. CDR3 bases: TGTGCCAGCAGCCTATCGGGGGGGGAGCAGTACTTC.

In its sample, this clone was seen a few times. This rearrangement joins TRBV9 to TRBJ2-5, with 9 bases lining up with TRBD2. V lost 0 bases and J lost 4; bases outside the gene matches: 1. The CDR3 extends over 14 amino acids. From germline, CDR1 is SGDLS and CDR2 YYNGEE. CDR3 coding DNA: TGTGCCAGCAGCGTAGTAGCGGGGGTAGAGACCCAGTACTTC. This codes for CASSVVAGVETQYF.

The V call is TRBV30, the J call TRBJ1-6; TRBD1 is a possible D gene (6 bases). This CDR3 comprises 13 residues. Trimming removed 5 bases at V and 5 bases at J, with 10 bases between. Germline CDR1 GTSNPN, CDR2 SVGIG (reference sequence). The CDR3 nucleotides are TGTGCCTGGGAACAGGGTAATAATTCACCCCTCCACTTT. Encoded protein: CAWEQGNNSPLHF.

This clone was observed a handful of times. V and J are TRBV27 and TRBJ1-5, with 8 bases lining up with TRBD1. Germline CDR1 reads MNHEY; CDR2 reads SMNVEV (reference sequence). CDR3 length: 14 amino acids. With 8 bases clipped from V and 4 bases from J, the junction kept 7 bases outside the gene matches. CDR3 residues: CASGGTGLNQPQHF. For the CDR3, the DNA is TGTGCCAGCGGGGGGACAGGTCTGAATCAGCCCCAGCATTTT.

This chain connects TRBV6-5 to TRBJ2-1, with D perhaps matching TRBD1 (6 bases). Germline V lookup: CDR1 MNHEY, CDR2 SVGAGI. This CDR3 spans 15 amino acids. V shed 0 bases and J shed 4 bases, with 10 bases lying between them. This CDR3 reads CASSYSPRGYNEQFF. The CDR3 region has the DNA TGTGCCAGCAGTTACTCGCCCAGGGGATACAATGAGCAGTTCTTC.

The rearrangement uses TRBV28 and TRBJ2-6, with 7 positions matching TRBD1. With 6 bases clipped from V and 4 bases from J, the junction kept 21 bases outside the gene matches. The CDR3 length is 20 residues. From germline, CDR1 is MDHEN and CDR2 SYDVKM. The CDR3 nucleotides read TGTGCCAGCAGCTTGACCTGGGGGACAGCGAACAACCAAGGGGCCAACGTCCTGACTTTC. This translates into CASSLTWGTANNQGANVLTF.

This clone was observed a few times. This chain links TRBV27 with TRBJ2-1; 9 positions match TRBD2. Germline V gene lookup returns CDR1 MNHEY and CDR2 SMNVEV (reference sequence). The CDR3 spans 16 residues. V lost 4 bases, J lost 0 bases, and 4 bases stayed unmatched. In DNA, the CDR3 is TGTGCCAGCAGTTCCCGACTAGCGGACTCCTACAATGAGCAGTTCTTC. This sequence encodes CASSSRLADSYNEQFF.

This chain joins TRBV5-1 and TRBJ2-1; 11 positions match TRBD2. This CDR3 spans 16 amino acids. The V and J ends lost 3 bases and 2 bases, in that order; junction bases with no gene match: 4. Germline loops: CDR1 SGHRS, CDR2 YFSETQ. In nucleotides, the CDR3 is TGCGCCAGCAGCTCACAGACTAGCGGGGCCTACAATGAGCAGTTCTTC. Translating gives CASSSQTSGAYNEQFF. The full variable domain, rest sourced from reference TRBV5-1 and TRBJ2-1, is KAGVTQTPRYLIKTRGQQVTLSCSPISGHRSVSWYQQTPGQGLQFLFEYFSETQRNKGNFPGRFSGRQFSNSRSEMNVSTLELGDSALYLCASSSQTSGAYNEQFFGPGTRLTVL.

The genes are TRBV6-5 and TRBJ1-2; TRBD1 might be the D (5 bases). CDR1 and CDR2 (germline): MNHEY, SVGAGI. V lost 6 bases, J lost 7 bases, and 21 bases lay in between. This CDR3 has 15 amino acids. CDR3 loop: CASRPEGLRRGGYTF. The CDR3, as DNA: TGTGCCAGCAGACCCGAGGGGCTCCGGAGGGGTGGCTACACCTTC.

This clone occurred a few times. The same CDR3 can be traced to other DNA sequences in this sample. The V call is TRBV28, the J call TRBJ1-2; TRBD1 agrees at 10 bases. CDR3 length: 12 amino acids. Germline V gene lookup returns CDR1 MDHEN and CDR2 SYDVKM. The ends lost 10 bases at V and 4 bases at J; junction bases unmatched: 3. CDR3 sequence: CATGDRGYGYTF. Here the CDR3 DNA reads TGTGCCACAGGGGACAGGGGCTATGGCTACACCTTC.

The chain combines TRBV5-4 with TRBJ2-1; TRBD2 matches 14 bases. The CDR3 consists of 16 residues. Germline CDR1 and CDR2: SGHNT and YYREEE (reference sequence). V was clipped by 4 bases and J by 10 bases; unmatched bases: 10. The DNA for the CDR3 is TGTGCCAGCAGCAAACCGGGACTAGCGGGAGTAGGCGAGCAGTTCTTC. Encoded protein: CASSKPGLAGVGEQFF.

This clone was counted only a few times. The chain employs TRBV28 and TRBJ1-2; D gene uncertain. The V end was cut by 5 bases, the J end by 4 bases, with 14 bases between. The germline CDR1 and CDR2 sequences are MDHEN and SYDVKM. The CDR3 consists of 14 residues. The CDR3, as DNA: TGTGCCAGCAGTCCGCATGGTGAGGGCTATGGCTACACCTTC. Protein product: CASSPHGEGYGYTF.

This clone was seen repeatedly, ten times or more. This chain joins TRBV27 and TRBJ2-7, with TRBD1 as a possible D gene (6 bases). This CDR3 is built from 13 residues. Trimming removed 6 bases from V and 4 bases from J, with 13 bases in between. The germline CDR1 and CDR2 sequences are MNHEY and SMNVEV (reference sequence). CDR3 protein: CASSFKQGYEQYF. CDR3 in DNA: TGTGCCAGCAGCTTTAAACAGGGTTACGAGCAGTACTTC.